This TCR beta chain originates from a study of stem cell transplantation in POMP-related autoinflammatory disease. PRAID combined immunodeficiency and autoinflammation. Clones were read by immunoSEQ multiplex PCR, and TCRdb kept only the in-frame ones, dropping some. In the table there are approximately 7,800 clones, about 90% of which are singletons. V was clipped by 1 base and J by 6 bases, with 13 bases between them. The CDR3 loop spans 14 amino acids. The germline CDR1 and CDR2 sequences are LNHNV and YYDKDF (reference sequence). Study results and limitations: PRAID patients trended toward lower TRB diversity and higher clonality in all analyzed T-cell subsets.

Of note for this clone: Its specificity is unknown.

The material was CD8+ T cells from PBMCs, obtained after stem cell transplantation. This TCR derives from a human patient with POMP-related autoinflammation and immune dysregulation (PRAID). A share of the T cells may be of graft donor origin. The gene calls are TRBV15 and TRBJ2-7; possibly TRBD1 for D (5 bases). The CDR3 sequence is CATSRAQGYGEQYF. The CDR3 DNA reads TGTGCCACCAGCAGAGCCCAGGGATATGGCGAGCAGTACTTC.